Below are 17 T cell receptor beta chains sequenced from a single sample in a study of blood T cell repertoires in COVID-19. The assay was immunoSEQ multiplex PCR, and TCRdb's table has in-frame clones only and misses some. This sample carries fewer than 200,000 clones, roughly nine tenths of them seen once, and the ten largest clones take 1% to 1.5%. Sequencing was carried out using PBMCs or T cells enriched from blood (not recorded which). The origin of the receptors is a human donor with acute COVID-19. The donor label of this sample is uncertain.

The chain carries TRBV19 and TRBJ2-2; no clear D. Germline V CDR1 and CDR2: LNHDA, SQIVND (reference sequence). Between the trimmed V and J ends, which lost 1 base and 2 bases, there was a span of 8 bases. The CDR3 loop spans 15 amino acids. The CDR3, as DNA: TGTGCCAGTAGTATAGGGGCGAGAAACACCGGGGAGCTGTTTTTT. Translating gives CASSIGARNTGELFF.

The V call is TRBV18, the J call TRBJ1-2; the D is unclear. Germline V lookup: CDR1 KGHSH, CDR2 LQKENI. This CDR3 has 13 residues. The V end lost 2 bases, the J end lost 3 bases, and 7 bases lay between the germline ends. CDR3 DNA sequence: TGTGCCAGCTCACCAACAGTCTACTATGGCTACACCTTC. Residues: CASSPTVYYGYTF.

The V and J genes are TRBV5-4 and TRBJ2-2; 7 bases agree with TRBD2. This CDR3 is 15 amino acids long. Germline CDR1 SGHNT, CDR2 YYREEE (reference sequence). The V segment lost 1 base and the J segment 8 bases; nucleotides outside the gene matches: 8. The CDR3 DNA sequence: TGTGCCAGCAGCTTGAGCGGGGCCCTTCCTGGGGAGCTGTTTTTT. It encodes CASSLSGALPGELFF.

V is TRBV3-1 (or the pseudogene TRBV3-2) and J is TRBJ2-7; 9 nucleotides align to TRBD1. Germline lookup yields CDR1 LGHDT and CDR2 YNNKEL (reference sequence). CDR3 size: 14 residues. The ends lost 2 bases at V and 3 bases at J; junction bases unmatched: 2. Here the CDR3 reads CASSQKGQGYEQYF. The CDR3 nucleotides read TGTGCCAGCAGCCAAAAGGGACAGGGCTACGAGCAGTACTTC.

The chain employs TRBV28 and TRBJ1-6, with TRBD1 matching 10 bases. The ends lost 4 bases at V and 7 bases at J; junction bases unmatched: 7. Germline CDR1 is MDHEN and CDR2 is SYDVKM. The CDR3 runs 16 residues. The CDR3 protein is CASSSATGQGNSPLHF. The CDR3 nucleotides are TGTGCCAGCAGTTCAGCCACGGGACAGGGGAATTCACCCCTCCACTTT. The variable domain in full, with the rest retrieved from reference TRBV28 and TRBJ1-6, is DVKVTQSSRYLVKRTGEKVFLECVQDMDHENMFWYRQDPGLGLRLIYFSYDVKMKEKGDIPEGYSVSREKKERFSLILESASTNQTSMYLCASSSATGQGNSPLHFGNGTRLTVT.

This rearrangement joins TRBV4-1 to TRBJ2-2, with 12 nucleotides matching TRBD2. Trimming cost V 4 bases and J 1 base; bases outside gene matches: 13. This CDR3 has 20 residues. Germline CDR1 MGHRA, CDR2 YSYEKL. Here the CDR3 DNA reads TGCGCCAGCAGCCGCCGACTAGCGGGGGAATCCAGGAAGAACACCGGGGAGCTGTTTTTT. As protein: CASSRRLAGESRKNTGELFF.

This clone showed up just once. The chain carries TRBV2 and TRBJ2-5, with 9 bases lining up with TRBD2. Germline assignment: CDR1 SNHLY and CDR2 FYNNEI. The length of the CDR3 is 17 residues. Germline trimming cut 0 bases from V and 2 bases from J; bases unmatched to any gene: 7. This chain's CDR3 is CASSEARASGTQETQYF. The CDR3 coding sequence is TGTGCCAGCAGTGAAGCAAGGGCTAGCGGGACGCAAGAGACCCAGTACTTC.

J is TRBJ2-3 and V is TRBV11-3, with D possibly matching TRBD2 (5 bases). Germline-derived CDR1 and CDR2 are SGHNT and YENEEA. V dropped 2 bases and J dropped 3 bases, with 9 bases sitting between them. This CDR3 has 14 amino acids. CDR3 sequence (DNA): TGTGCCAGCAGCTTATCACGGGGAACAGATACGCAGTATTTT. Its translation: CASSLSRGTDTQYF.

V is TRBV7-2 and J is TRBJ2-7; TRBD2 matches 9 bases. J gave up 4 bases and V 5 bases, and 12 bases lay outside the gene matches. This CDR3 is 16 amino acids long. The V gene's germline CDR1 is SGHTA and CDR2 FQGNSA. The CDR3 DNA sequence: TGTGCCAGCAGCGCCCTCCCTACTAGCGGGCCGTACGAGCAGTACTTC. It encodes CASSALPTSGPYEQYF.

This chain links TRBV5-4 with TRBJ2-1, with D tentatively TRBD1 (5 bases). Trimming removed 0 bases from V and 5 bases from J, with 6 bases in between. This CDR3 has 13 amino acids. Germline lookup yields CDR1 SGHNT and CDR2 YYREEE (reference sequence). CDR3 region: CASSLGRDNEQFF. For the CDR3, the DNA is TGTGCCAGCAGCTTGGGCAGGGACAATGAGCAGTTCTTC.

V usage is TRBV7-8 and J usage is TRBJ2-3; no reliable D call. V was trimmed by 4 bases and J by 6 bases, leaving 8 bases between them. CDR3 size: 12 residues. The germline gives CDR1 SGHVS, CDR2 FQNEAQ. CDR3 region: CASSSFSDTQYF. CDR3 in DNA: TGTGCCAGCAGCTCGTTCTCTGATACGCAGTATTTT.

The chain carries TRBV27 and TRBJ1-2; 8 bases match TRBD1. The CDR3 runs 12 residues. CDR1 is MNHEY and CDR2 is SMNVEV in the germline V gene (reference sequence). Germline trimming cut 5 bases from V and 7 bases from J; bases unmatched to any gene: 3. CDR3 protein: CASSRQGSGYTF. CDR3 DNA: TGTGCCAGCAGTCGACAGGGGTCTGGCTACACCTTC.

This clone has just one count. J is TRBJ2-4 and V is TRBV27, with D possibly matching TRBD2 (6 bases). The CDR3 is made up of 14 amino acids. Germline CDR1 MNHEY, CDR2 SMNVEV (reference sequence). V lost 5 bases and J 2 bases, leaving 10 bases between the germline ends. This CDR3 is CASSLRDSKNIQYF. CDR3 DNA: TGTGCCAGCAGTCTCCGGGACTCCAAAAACATTCAGTACTTC.

Of note for this clone: Other DNA sequences in this specimen translate into the identical CDR3. The chain is built from TRBV4-3 and TRBJ2-7; possible D gene TRBD2, 7 bases. V lost 1 base to trimming and J lost 3 bases, with 16 bases between them. The CDR3 is made up of 16 amino acids. Germline CDR1 reads LGHNA; CDR2 reads YSLEER. CDR3 nucleotide sequence: TGCGCCAGCAGCCAAGGATCCGCGGGGGCCGACTACGAGCAGTACTTC. Translated: CASSQGSAGADYEQYF.

The chain has TRBV7-3 and TRBJ2-3; 11 bases match TRBD2. Germline V lookup: CDR1 SGHTA, CDR2 FQGTGA. The CDR3 covers 15 residues. V dropped 5 bases and J dropped 2; count of bases not matched to a gene: 3. CDR3 in DNA: TGTGCCAGCAGCACTAGCGGGGGTCTCACAGATACGCAGTATTTT. It translates to CASSTSGGLTDTQYF.

The V and J genes are TRBV5-1 and TRBJ2-7; the match to TRBD1 covers 8 bases. The V gene's germline CDR1 is SGHRS and CDR2 YFSETQ. V was pared by 2 bases and J by 2 bases, with 6 bases of the junction left unmatched. The CDR3 contains 15 residues. The CDR3 region has the DNA TGCGCCAGCAGCTTTGGACAGGGCCCGGCCTACGAGCAGTACTTC. Translated: CASSFGQGPAYEQYF. Full variable domain (remainder filled in from reference TRBV5-1 and TRBJ2-7): KAGVTQTPRYLIKTRGQQVTLSCSPISGHRSVSWYQQTPGQGLQFLFEYFSETQRNKGNFPGRFSGRQFSNSRSEMNVSTLELGDSALYLCASSFGQGPAYEQYFGPGTRLTVT.

The chain combines TRBV7-2 with TRBJ2-3; 11 bases fit TRBD2. V gave up 5 bases and J gave up 2 bases; unmatched junction bases: 3. The CDR3 has 15 amino acids. Germline values: CDR1 SGHTA, CDR2 FQGNSA. In DNA, the CDR3 is TGTGCCAGCAGCATGACTAGCGGGGACACAGATACGCAGTATTTT. The encoded protein is CASSMTSGDTDTQYF.